These T cell receptor beta chains were read from a single sample in a study of blood T cell repertoires in COVID-19. The protocol was immunoSEQ multiplex PCR, while the TCRdb copy is restricted to in-frame clones and leaves out a portion. This table has some 300,000 clones, about 91% appearing once. Source material: peripheral blood. Source of these receptors: a woman under 40 who had recovered from COVID-19. Both conserved end residues are part of each CDR3. The order of the fields is D gene, V gene, J gene, clone size, CDR3 DNA, CDR3 protein. A D gene is named only where the DNA matches it firmly. Rows may omit the clone size; those that give it use once, few, many or a size class.

>NA|TRBV29-1|TRBJ1-1|NA
TGCAGCGCCCTCTTGGACAGTAAGGACACTGAAGCTTTCTTT
CSALLDSKDTEAFF
>TRBD2|TRBV7-3|TRBJ2-7|NA
TGTGCCAGCAGCCGTGGGACTAGCAGGTCCAACGAGCAGTACTTC
CASSRGTSRSNEQYF
>NA|TRBV11-1|TRBJ2-2|NA
TGTGCCAGCAGCTTAATCGTTACAAACACCGGGGAGCTGTTTTTT
CASSLIVTNTGELFF
>TRBD2|TRBV2|TRBJ2-5|NA
TGTGCCAGCAATCTAGGCGGGGGGGGAGAGACCCAGTACTTC
CASNLGGGGETQYF
>TRBD1|TRBV6-1|TRBJ1-2|NA
TGTGCCAGCAGTGAAGGACAGGGGGCAGGCTATGGCTACACCTTC
CASSEGQGAGYGYTF
>NA|TRBV24-1|TRBJ2-7|NA
TGTGCCACCAGTGATGGGGGGTTCGACGAGCAGTACTTC
CATSDGGFDEQYF
>NA|TRBV6-5|TRBJ2-3|NA
TGTGCCAGCAGCTACCGAGGGTGGAGGACAGATACGCAGTATTTT
CASSYRGWRTDTQYF
>NA|TRBV2|TRBJ2-7|NA
TGTGCCAGCAGAAAGACACGCTCCTACGAGCAGTACTTC
CASRKTRSYEQYF
>NA|TRBV5-4|TRBJ1-6|NA
TGTGCCAGCAGCTCCGGCGGGACGGATAATTCACCCCTCCACTTT
CASSSGGTDNSPLHF
>NA|TRBV30|TRBJ2-3|NA
TGTGCCTGGAGTGTAGGACTCACAGATACGCAGTATTTT
CAWSVGLTDTQYF
>NA|TRBV4-3|TRBJ1-4|NA
TGCGCCAGCAGCCAAGATGGGGGCCGGTCGTATGAAAAACTGTTTTTT
CASSQDGGRSYEKLFF
>NA|TRBV16|TRBJ2-7|NA
TGTGCCAGCAGCCAATCGAGGGGGTCCGAGCAGTACTTC
CASSQSRGSEQYF
>TRBD1|TRBV20-1|TRBJ1-5|NA
TGCAGTGCTAGTCGGGACAGCTCCAATCAGCCCCAGCATTTT
CSASRDSSNQPQHF
>NA|TRBV13|TRBJ2-5|NA
TGTGCCAGCAGCTTAGGCCTTCGGCAAGAGACCCAGTACTTC
CASSLGLRQETQYF
>NA|TRBV4-2|TRBJ2-3|NA
TGTGCCAGCAGCCAAGATCGCACGGGGGGCGCAGATACGCAGTATTTT
CASSQDRTGGADTQYF
>TRBD1|TRBV28|TRBJ1-1|NA
TGTGCCAGCAGTTTACAGGACAGGGAAGCTTTCTTT
CASSLQDREAFF
>TRBD1|TRBV6-5|TRBJ1-4|NA
TGTGCCAGCAGTTACTCGGGACAGGGGGAAAAACTGTTTTTT
CASSYSGQGEKLFF
>TRBD1|TRBV6-5|TRBJ2-3|NA
TGTGCCAGCAGTAAATACAGGGGATATACGCAGTATTTT
CASSKYRGYTQYF
>TRBD2|TRBV29-1|TRBJ2-2|NA
TGCAGCGTTGTTTCTTGGTTAGTTAGCGGGGGGGCGAACACCGGGGAGCTGTTTTTT
CSVVSWLVSGGANTGELFF
>TRBD2|TRBV2|TRBJ2-1|NA
TGTGCCAGCAGTGATGCGGGGGGCTCCTACAATGAGCAGTTCTTC
CASSDAGGSYNEQFF
>TRBD1|TRBV18|TRBJ2-7|NA
TGTGCCAGCTCACCATTTGTGACAGGGGGCGACGAGCAGTACTTC
CASSPFVTGGDEQYF
>TRBD1|TRBV28|TRBJ1-5|NA
TGTGCCAGCAGTCCGGGACAGAACAATCAGCCCCAGCATTTT
CASSPGQNNQPQHF
>TRBD2|TRBV6-1|TRBJ2-5|NA
TGTGCCAGCAGTGAATTGATTAGCGGGGGGGCAACAGAGACCCAGTACTTC
CASSELISGGATETQYF
>TRBD1|TRBV6-6|TRBJ1-4|NA
TGTGCCAGCAGTCAAGACAGGGGGTATGAAAAACTGTTTTTT
CASSQDRGYEKLFF
>TRBD2|TRBV7-3|TRBJ2-1|NA
TGTGCCAGCAGCCCGGGACTATTTTACAATGAGCAGTTCTTC
CASSPGLFYNEQFF
>TRBD1|TRBV9|TRBJ2-7|NA
TGTGCCAGCAGCGTAGGAGGGGGCGCATACGAGCAGTACTTC
CASSVGGGAYEQYF
>NA|TRBV7-3|TRBJ1-6|NA
TGTGCCAGCAGCTTAACGTCCGGGTGGAATTCACCCCTCCACTTT
CASSLTSGWNSPLHF
>TRBD1|TRBV5-4|TRBJ2-2|NA
TGTGCCAGCAGCTGGGGGACAGGGGGCGGTGGCACCGGGGAGCTGTTTTTT
CASSWGTGGGGTGELFF
>NA|TRBV15|TRBJ1-5|few
TGTGCCACCAGCAGAGATGGGCTCGAGGGGGAACAGCCCCAGCATTTT
CATSRDGLEGEQPQHF
>TRBD1|TRBV30|TRBJ2-7|NA
TGTGCCTGGAGTGAACAGGGGTTAACCTACGAGCAGTACTTC
CAWSEQGLTYEQYF
>TRBD1|TRBV6-5|TRBJ2-5|NA
TGTGCCAGCGGGGCCAGGGGGTCGGAGACCCAGTACTTC
CASGARGSETQYF
>TRBD1|TRBV6-5|TRBJ1-1|few
TGTGCCAGCAGGGACAGGGTCATGAACACTGAAGCTTTCTTT
CASRDRVMNTEAFF
>NA|TRBV9|TRBJ1-1|NA
TGTGCCAGCAGCGCCGACCCTACAGGGAACACTGAAGCTTTCTTT
CASSADPTGNTEAFF
>TRBD2|TRBV5-1|TRBJ2-1|few
TGCGCCAGCAGCTTGGCCGGACTAGTTGTCAATGAGCAGTTCTTC
CASSLAGLVVNEQFF
>TRBD1|TRBV2|TRBJ2-7|NA
TGTGCCAGCAGCCCGGGACAGGGGGCCTCCTACGAGCAGTACTTC
CASSPGQGASYEQYF
>NA|TRBV19|TRBJ1-1|NA
TGTGCCAGTAGGACGGGACATATGAACACTGAAGCTTTCTTT
CASRTGHMNTEAFF